The TCR beta chain under discussion was sequenced for a study of PD-L1 blockade in urothelial cancer. Looking at the study overall: As for prior chemotherapy regimens, patients had received 0 to 3.

Time point: peripheral blood 6 weeks after treatment start. Patients had locally advanced or metastatic urothelial carcinoma. This clone was recorded once. As yet, its antigen is unknown. PCRs were each spiked with synthetic TCR analog templates. TCRdb's copy holds only in-frame clones and misses some; the assay was immunoSEQ multiplex PCR. The top ten clones hold around 0.87% of a sample with fewer than 90,000 clones, 91% of them seen once. With V trimmed by 5 bases and J by 4 bases, 5 bases remained unmatched. CDR1 SGHAT and CDR2 FQNNGV come from the germline V gene. This CDR3 has 14 residues. Study-wide results and caveats: Durable-benefit patients had greater expansion of tumor-associated blood clones at 3 weeks.

The chain recombines TRBV11-2 with TRBJ1-2; 9 bases fit TRBD1. This TCR was sampled from a woman older than 75 with urothelial cancer. The sample here was PBMCs, taken around atezolizumab (anti-PD-L1) treatment. CDR3 in amino acids: CASSTRTGAYGYTF. The CDR3 bases are TGTGCCAGCAGCACCCGGACAGGGGCCTATGGCTACACCTTC.